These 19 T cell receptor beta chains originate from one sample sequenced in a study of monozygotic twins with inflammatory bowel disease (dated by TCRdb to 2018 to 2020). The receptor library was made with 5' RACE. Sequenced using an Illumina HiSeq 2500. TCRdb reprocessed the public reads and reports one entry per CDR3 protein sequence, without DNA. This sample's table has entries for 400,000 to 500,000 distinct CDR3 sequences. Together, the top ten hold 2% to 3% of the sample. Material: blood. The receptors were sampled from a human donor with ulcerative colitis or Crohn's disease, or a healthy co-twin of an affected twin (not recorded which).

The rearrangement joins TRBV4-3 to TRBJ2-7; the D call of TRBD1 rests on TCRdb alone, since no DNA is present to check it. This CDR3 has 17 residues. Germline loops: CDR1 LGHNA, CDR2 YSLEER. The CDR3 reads CASSEVRTDSSSYEQYF.

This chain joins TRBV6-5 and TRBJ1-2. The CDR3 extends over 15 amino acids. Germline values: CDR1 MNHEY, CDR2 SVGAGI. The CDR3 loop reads CASSYKEGSPYGYTF.

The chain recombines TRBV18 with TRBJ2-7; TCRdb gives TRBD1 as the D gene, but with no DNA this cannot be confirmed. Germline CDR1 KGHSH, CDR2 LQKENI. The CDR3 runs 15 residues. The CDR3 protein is CASSPPGRGSREQYF.

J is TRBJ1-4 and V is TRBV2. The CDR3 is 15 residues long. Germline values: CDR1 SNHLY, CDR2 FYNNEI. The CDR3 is CASTSDGGPREKLFF. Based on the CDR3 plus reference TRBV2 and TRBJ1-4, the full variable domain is EPEVTQTPSHQVTQMGQEVILRCVPISNHLYFYWYRQILGQKVEFLVSFYNNEISEKSEIFDDQFSVERPDGSNFTLKIRSTKLEDSAMYFCASTSDGGPREKLFFGSGTQLSVL.

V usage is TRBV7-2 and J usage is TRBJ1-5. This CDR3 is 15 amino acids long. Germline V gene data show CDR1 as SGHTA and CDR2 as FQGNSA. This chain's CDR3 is CASSEFQGLHQPQHF.

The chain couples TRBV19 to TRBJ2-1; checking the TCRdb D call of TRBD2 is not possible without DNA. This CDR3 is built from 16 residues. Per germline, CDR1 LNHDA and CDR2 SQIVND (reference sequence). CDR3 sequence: CASSIVPAGGYNEQFF.

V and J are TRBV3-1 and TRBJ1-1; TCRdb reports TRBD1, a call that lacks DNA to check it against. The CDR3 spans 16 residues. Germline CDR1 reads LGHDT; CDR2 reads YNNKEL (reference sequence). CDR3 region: CASSLGQGGMNTEAFF.

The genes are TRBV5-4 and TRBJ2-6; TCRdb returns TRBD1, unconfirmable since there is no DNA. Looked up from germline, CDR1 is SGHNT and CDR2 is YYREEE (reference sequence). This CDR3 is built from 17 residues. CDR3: CASSLPVGISGANVLTF.

This chain's CDR3 is CASIPLETSGPTGELFF. The chain carries TRBV28 and TRBJ2-2; absent DNA, TCRdb's TRBD2 call cannot be checked. The CDR3 is 17 amino acids. CDR1 is MDHEN, CDR2 SYDVKM, per germline.

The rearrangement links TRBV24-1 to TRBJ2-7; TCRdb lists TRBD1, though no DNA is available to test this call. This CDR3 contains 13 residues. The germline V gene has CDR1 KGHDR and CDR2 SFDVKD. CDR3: CATSNPGGREQYF.

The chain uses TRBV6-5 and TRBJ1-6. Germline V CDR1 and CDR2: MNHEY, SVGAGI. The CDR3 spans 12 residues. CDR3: CASRDANSPLHF.

The CDR3 sequence is CASSFSGLTEAFF. The V and J genes are TRBV12-3 or TRBV12-4 and TRBJ1-1; checking the TCRdb D call of TRBD1 is not possible without DNA. The CDR3 has 13 residues.

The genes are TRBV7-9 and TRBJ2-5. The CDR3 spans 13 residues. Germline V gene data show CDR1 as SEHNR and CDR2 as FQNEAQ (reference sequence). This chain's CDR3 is CASSSSSWETQYF.

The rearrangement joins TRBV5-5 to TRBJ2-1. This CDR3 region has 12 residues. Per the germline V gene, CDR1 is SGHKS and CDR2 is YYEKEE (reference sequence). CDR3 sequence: CASSLTVNEQFF.

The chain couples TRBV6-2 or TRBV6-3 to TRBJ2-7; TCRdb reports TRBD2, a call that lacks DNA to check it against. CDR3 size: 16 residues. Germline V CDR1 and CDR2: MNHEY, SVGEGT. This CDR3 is CASSYTDRDFSYEQYF.

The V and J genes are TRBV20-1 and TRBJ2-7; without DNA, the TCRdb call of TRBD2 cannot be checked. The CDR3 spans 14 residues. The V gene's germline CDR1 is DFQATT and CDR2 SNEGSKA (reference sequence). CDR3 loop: CSVPQRSTTGEQYF.

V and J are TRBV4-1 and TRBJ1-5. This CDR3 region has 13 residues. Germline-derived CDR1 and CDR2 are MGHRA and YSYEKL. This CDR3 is CASSQDFGTPQHF.

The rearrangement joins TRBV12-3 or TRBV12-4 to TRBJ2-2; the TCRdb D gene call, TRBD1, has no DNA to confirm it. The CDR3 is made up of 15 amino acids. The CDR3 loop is CASSLRDRGTGELFF.

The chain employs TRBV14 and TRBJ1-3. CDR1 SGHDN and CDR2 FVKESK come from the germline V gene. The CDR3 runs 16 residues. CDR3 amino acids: CASSQEGWRGGNTIYF.